This T cell receptor (beta chain) was sequenced during a study of blood T cells in healthy people across ages. The CDR3 loop spans 16 amino acids. V trimming: 3 bases; J trimming: 11 bases; junction bases outside the gene matches: 17. Germline CDR1 SGDLS, CDR2 YYNGEE. This clonotype was counted only a few times. PCR was performed a second time for roughly 7 to 12 cycles using a sample-barcoded 5' primer and a J-beta primer mix. Each of the cDNA molecules was tagged by a template-switch adaptor with 12 random nucleotides. TCRdb passed the 5' RACE reads through MiXCR, listing each CDR3 protein once. In the table there are 660,000 or so distinct CDR3 sequences, roughly three fifths of which are singletons.

The rearrangement links TRBV9 to TRBJ2-5; 9 bases fit TRBD1. This clonotype was sampled from a man aged 60 to 75 in good health. The sequenced sample consisted of blood. Here the CDR3 reads CASSARGDRAYNEQYF. Here the CDR3 DNA reads TGTGCCAGCAGCGCTAGGGGGGACAGGGCATACAATGAGCAGTACTTC.